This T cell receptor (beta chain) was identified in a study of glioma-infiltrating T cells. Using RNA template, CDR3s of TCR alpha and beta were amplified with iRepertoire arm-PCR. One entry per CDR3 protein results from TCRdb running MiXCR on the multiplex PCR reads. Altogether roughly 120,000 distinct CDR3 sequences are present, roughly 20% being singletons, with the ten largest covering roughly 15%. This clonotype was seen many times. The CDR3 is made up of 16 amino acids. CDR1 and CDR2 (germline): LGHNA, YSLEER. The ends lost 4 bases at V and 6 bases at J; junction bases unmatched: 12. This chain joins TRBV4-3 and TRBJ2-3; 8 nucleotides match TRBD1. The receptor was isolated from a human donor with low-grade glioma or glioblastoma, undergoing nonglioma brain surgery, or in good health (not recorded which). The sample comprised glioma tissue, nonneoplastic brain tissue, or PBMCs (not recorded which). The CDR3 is CASSPTRQGRSDTQYF. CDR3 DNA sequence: TGCGCCAGCAGCCCGACTCGACAGGGGAGATCGGATACGCAGTATTTT.